Presented here are 21 T cell receptor beta chains from one specimen sequenced in a study of OX40 agonist ivuxolimab in advanced cancers. The protocol was immunoSEQ multiplex PCR, while the TCRdb copy is restricted to in-frame clones and leaves out a portion. The repertoire includes 100,000 to 110,000 clones, more than 85% of them detected once, and 0.5% to 0.65% sits in the top ten. The starting material was CD4+ or CD8+ T cells sorted from blood, obtained in a trial of the OX40 agonist ivuxolimab. The receptors shown here come from an adult with an advanced solid tumor such as melanoma, head and neck, liver or kidney cancer.

The rearrangement uses TRBV5-4 and TRBJ2-3, with TRBD2 matching 9 bases. The trim removed 4 bases at V and 2 bases at J, leaving 8 bases unmatched. The CDR3 length is 16 residues. Germline V gives CDR1 SGHNT, CDR2 YYREEE (reference sequence). The CDR3 bases are TGTGCCAGCAGCCCCGGGACTAGCAGACCCACAGATACGCAGTATTTT. Residues: CASSPGTSRPTDTQYF.

The sample holds one count of this clone. V and J are TRBV7-2 and TRBJ2-5, with D perhaps given as TRBD1 or TRBD2 (5 bases each). Germline V gene lookup returns CDR1 SGHTA and CDR2 FQGNSA. The CDR3 has 16 residues. V was pared by 2 bases and J by 4 bases, with 17 bases between. CDR3 DNA sequence: TGTGCCAGCAGCTTATGGGGTCGGGGCCTAGGAGAGACCCAGTACTTC. Its translation: CASSLWGRGLGETQYF. The full variable domain, completed using reference TRBV7-2 and TRBJ2-5, is GAGVSQSPSNKVTEKGKDVELRCDPISGHTALYWYRQSLGQGLEFLIYFQGNSAPDKSGLPSDRFSAERTGGSVSTLTIQRTQQEDSAVYLCASSLWGRGLGETQYFGPGTRLLVL.

The V call is TRBV5-1, the J call TRBJ2-2, with D possibly called TRBD1 or TRBD2 (6 bases each). Trimming pared 3 bases from V and 4 bases from J, leaving 16 bases between. The CDR3 covers 16 residues. CDR1 and CDR2 from the germline V gene are SGHRS and YFSETQ. The CDR3 here is CASSSVWGASTGELFF. The CDR3 bases are TGCGCCAGCAGCTCTGTTTGGGGGGCGAGCACCGGGGAGCTGTTTTTT.

J is TRBJ2-5 and V is TRBV9, with unresolved D. CDR1 and CDR2 from the germline V gene are SGDLS and YYNGEE. V was shortened by 0 bases and J by 5 bases, with 11 bases between the two germline ends. There are 14 residues in the CDR3. The CDR3 nucleotides read TGTGCCAGCAGCGTAGATGCTCTGCTGGAGACCCAGTACTTC. Translating it yields CASSVDALLETQYF.

V and J are TRBV7-2 and TRBJ2-1; D is possibly TRBD1 or TRBD2 (6 bases each). Deletions cut 7 bases from V and 11 bases from J, with 18 bases between. This CDR3 contains 13 residues. Germline V gene data show CDR1 as SGHTA and CDR2 as FQGNSA. The CDR3 region is CASTSGGGSKQFF. For the CDR3, the DNA is TGTGCCAGCACCTCCGGAGGGGGGTCGAAGCAGTTCTTC.

The rearrangement links TRBV19 to TRBJ2-3, with 7 bases matching TRBD2. CDR1 is LNHDA, CDR2 SQIVND, per germline (reference sequence). This CDR3 is built from 15 residues. Unmatched junction bases numbered 7, after V lost 5 bases and J lost 2 bases. The CDR3 nucleotides are TGTGCCAGTAGTCCGCGGACTAGTCACACAGATACGCAGTATTTT. Residues: CASSPRTSHTDTQYF. The complete variable domain, with remaining parts taken from reference TRBV19 and TRBJ2-3, reads DGGITQSPKYLFRKEGQNVTLSCEQNLNHDAMYWYRQDPGQGLRLIYYSQIVNDFQKGDIAEGYSVSREKKESFPLTVTSAQKNPTAFYLCASSPRTSHTDTQYFGPGTRLTVL.

The chain uses TRBV4-3 and TRBJ2-5; 8 bases map to TRBD2. This CDR3 is built from 15 residues. With V trimmed by 1 base and J by 3 bases, 4 bases remained unmatched. Germline V CDR1 and CDR2: LGHNA, YSLEER. The CDR3 DNA is TGCGCCAGCAGCCAAGGAGGGGGACTAGAAGAGACCCAGTACTTC. Residues: CASSQGGGLEETQYF.

The CDR3 spells CASSQMPDTFPSQETQYF. The CDR3 coding sequence is TGTGCCAGCAGCCAAATGCCGGACACCTTCCCAAGCCAAGAGACCCAGTACTTC. The J gene is TRBJ2-5, the V gene TRBV7-9; possibly TRBD1 for D (5 bases). CDR3 length equals 18 residues. Trimming removed 5 bases at V and 1 base at J, with 23 bases between. In germline, CDR1 is SEHNR, CDR2 FQNEAQ (reference sequence).

The chain links TRBV12-5 to TRBJ1-1; D unresolved. V was trimmed by 2 bases and J by 1 base, leaving 5 bases between them. CDR1 and CDR2 (germline): LGHNT, FRNRAP. This CDR3 is built from 13 residues. CDR3 DNA: TGTGCTAGTGGTTTGCAAACGAACACTGAAGCTTTCTTT. Translating gives CASGLQTNTEAFF.

This clone appeared once. The gene calls are TRBV9 and TRBJ2-7; 7 positions match TRBD1. CDR1 SGDLS and CDR2 YYNGEE come from the germline V gene. The CDR3 is 13 amino acids. J lost 4 bases, V lost 4 bases, and 5 bases had no gene match. In DNA, the CDR3 is TGTGCCAGCAGCCCCCGACAGGGATACGAGCAGTACTTC. Protein: CASSPRQGYEQYF.

The CDR3 nucleotides read TGCGCCAGCAGCCCGGGCGGGAGAGAGACCCAGTACTTC. Translation: CASSPGGRETQYF. The rearrangement uses TRBV5-1 and TRBJ2-5, with 7 bases that match TRBD2. CDR1 is SGHRS, CDR2 YFSETQ, per germline. The CDR3 consists of 13 residues. V lost 4 bases to trimming and J lost 4 bases; unmatched junction nucleotides: 4.

This sequence joins TRBV19 and TRBJ1-2, with TRBD1 as a possible D gene (5 bases). Germline CDR1 reads LNHDA; CDR2 reads SQIVND (reference sequence). The CDR3 contains 17 residues. V lost 3 bases and J 5 bases, leaving 22 bases between the germline ends. The CDR3 sequence is CASSIFGAPQTLYGYTF. The CDR3 DNA follows: TGTGCCAGTAGTATCTTCGGGGCGCCTCAAACTCTATATGGCTACACCTTC.

V gene TRBV4-3 combines with J gene TRBJ2-2; 14 bases line up with TRBD2. Looked up from germline, CDR1 is LGHNA and CDR2 is YSLEER. V shed 0 bases and J 5 bases; nucleotides not matched to a gene: 2. The CDR3 loop spans 17 amino acids. The CDR3 sequence: CASSQEGTSGSTGELFF. CDR3 DNA: TGCGCCAGCAGCCAAGAGGGGACTAGCGGGAGTACCGGGGAGCTGTTTTTT.

This clone was recorded only once. V and J are TRBV4-1 and TRBJ1-2; 8 bases are a match to TRBD1. Trimming removed 0 bases from V and 8 bases from J; junction bases left unmatched: 14. Per the germline V gene, CDR1 is MGHRA and CDR2 is YSYEKL. This CDR3 is 17 amino acids long. The CDR3 sequence: CASSQDRNKDRGRGYTF. Here the CDR3 DNA reads TGCGCCAGCAGCCAAGACCGAAATAAAGACAGGGGACGCGGCTACACCTTC.

The V gene is TRBV7-3, the J gene TRBJ1-1; TRBD1 matches 7 bases. V was clipped by 4 bases and J by 1 base; unmatched bases: 3. This CDR3 is built from 14 residues. Germline assignment: CDR1 SGHTA and CDR2 FQGTGA. The DNA of the CDR3 is TGTGCCAGCAGCTCGGGACAGCCGAACACTGAAGCTTTCTTT. Translated, it gives CASSSGQPNTEAFF.

The rearrangement joins TRBV7-2 to TRBJ2-7, with no clear D. Germline V gene lookup returns CDR1 SGHTA and CDR2 FQGNSA. The CDR3 sequence is 15 residues long. V was cut by 6 bases and J by 0 bases, with 15 bases left in between. The CDR3 sequence: CASSWVALSSYEQYF. The CDR3 DNA reads as TGTGCCAGCAGTTGGGTGGCTCTTAGCTCCTACGAGCAGTACTTC.

The chain carries TRBV18 and TRBJ2-1; 7 bases fit TRBD2. Germline loops: CDR1 KGHSH, CDR2 LQKENI. V lost 2 bases, J lost 3 bases, and 7 bases stayed unmatched. The CDR3 runs to 16 residues. CDR3 nucleotide sequence: TGTGCCAGCTCACCAATATCGGGAGGCCTCTACAATGAGCAGTTCTTC. It encodes CASSPISGGLYNEQFF.

The V call is TRBV4-2, the J call TRBJ2-1, with D unresolved. The CDR3 contains 14 residues. The germline CDR1 and CDR2 sequences are LGHNA and YNFKEQ. With 0 bases removed from V and 5 bases from J, the gap between germline ends came to 8 bases. The CDR3 reads CASSQDLTNNEQFF. DNA of the CDR3: TGTGCCAGCAGCCAAGATCTTACTAACAATGAGCAGTTCTTC.

The chain combines TRBV5-6 with TRBJ2-2, with D perhaps TRBD1 (5 bases). Deletions cut 0 bases from V and 1 base from J, with 10 bases between. Germline V CDR1 and CDR2: SGHDT, YYEEEE. The CDR3 spans 16 residues. The CDR3 reads CASSLESGLNTGELFF. For the CDR3, the DNA is TGTGCCAGCAGCTTGGAGTCAGGGCTGAACACCGGGGAGCTGTTTTTT.

This clone came up once. The chain joins TRBV7-9 to TRBJ2-7; 7 bases map to TRBD2. CDR1 is SEHNR, CDR2 FQNEAQ, per germline (reference sequence). Losses at the gene ends were 5 bases for V and 5 bases for J; bases not matched to a gene: 15. The CDR3 is made up of 16 amino acids. The CDR3 protein is CASSPGRTRGDDEQYF. The DNA for the CDR3 is TGTGCCAGCAGCCCAGGACGGACCCGGGGGGACGACGAGCAGTACTTC.

J is TRBJ1-2 and V is TRBV5-1; D perhaps matches TRBD1 (5 bases). V was cut by 4 bases and J by 4 bases, with 17 bases left in between. CDR3 length: 15 residues. Germline-derived CDR1 and CDR2 are SGHRS and YFSETQ. The CDR3 DNA is TGCGCCAGCAGCGCAGCCGACAGAGGACCCTATGGCTACACCTTC. It is translated as CASSAADRGPYGYTF.